This entry concerns a single T cell receptor (beta chain). The antigen is not known. The sample originates from a study of cytomegalovirus exposure and HLA in healthy donors. Study findings and constraints: With DRB1 most and HLA-C fewest, TCR association rates differed between HLA loci in a later analysis. According to a later analysis, donors in an Asian-associated ancestry cluster reportedly had fewer N-insertions than the roughly 640-donor mean. Presence/absence analyses treated sequencing depth as roughly uniform across donors.

Losses at the gene ends were 5 bases for V and 1 base for J; bases not matched to a gene: 4. The germline V gene has CDR1 SGDLS and CDR2 YYNGEE. This CDR3 spans 14 amino acids. PCR used 60 Vbeta primers and 13 Jbeta primers. Generated by immunoSEQ multiplex PCR, the TCRdb table keeps only in-frame clones and is missing some. The sample data list 130,000 to 150,000 clones. Each donor's status was that of a healthy bone marrow donor. The receptor comes from a male donor in good health and CMV-seronegative. V and J are TRBV9 and TRBJ1-1; 8 nucleotides agree with TRBD1. Material: PBMCs. CDR3 bases: TGTGCCAGCAGTTCTGACAGGGGGAACACTGAAGCTTTCTTT. Protein: CASSSDRGNTEAFF.